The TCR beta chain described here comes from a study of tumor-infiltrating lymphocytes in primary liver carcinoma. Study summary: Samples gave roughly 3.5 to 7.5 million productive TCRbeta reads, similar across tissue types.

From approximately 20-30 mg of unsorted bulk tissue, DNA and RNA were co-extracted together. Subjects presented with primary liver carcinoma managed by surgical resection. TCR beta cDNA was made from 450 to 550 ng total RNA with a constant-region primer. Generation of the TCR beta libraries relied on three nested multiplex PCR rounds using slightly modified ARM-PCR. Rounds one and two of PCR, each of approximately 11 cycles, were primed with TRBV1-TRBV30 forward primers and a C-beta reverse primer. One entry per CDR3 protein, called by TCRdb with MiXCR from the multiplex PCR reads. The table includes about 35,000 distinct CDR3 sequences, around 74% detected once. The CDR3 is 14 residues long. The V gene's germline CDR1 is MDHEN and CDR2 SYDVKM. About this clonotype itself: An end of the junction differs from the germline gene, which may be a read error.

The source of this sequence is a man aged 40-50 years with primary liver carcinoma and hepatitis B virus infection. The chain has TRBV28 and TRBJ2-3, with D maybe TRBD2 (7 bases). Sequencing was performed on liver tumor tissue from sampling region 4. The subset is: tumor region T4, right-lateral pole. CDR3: CVSSLGRGTDTQYF. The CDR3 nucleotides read TGTGTCAGCAGTTTAGGGAGGGGGACGGATACGCAGTATTTT.